These T cell receptor beta chains were read from a single sample in a study of blood T cell repertoires in COVID-19. The method was immunoSEQ multiplex PCR; TCRdb's version includes in-frame clones alone and lacks a portion of them. The repertoire holds some 70,000 clones, with about four fifths as singletons. Sequencing input: peripheral blood. Every receptor here comes from a woman in her 70s with acute or convalescent COVID-19. CDR3s include the opening cysteine and the closing phenylalanine or tryptophan. The D gene is left open where the match is weak. Clone size is shown for a subset of rows, as once, few, many or a class of expanded clone.

clone_size j_call d_call v_call cdr3_aa cdr3_nt
- TRBJ1-1 - TRBV18 CASSPAGDTEAFF TGTGCCAGCTCACCAGCCGGGGACACTGAAGCTTTCTTT
few TRBJ1-2 TRBD1 TRBV6-2/TRBV6-3 CASSSTPGQGIVVDTF TGTGCCAGCAGTTCAACCCCGGGACAGGGGATCGTTGTGGATACCTTC
- TRBJ2-7 TRBD1 TRBV18 CASLDRGISYEQYF TGTGCCAGCTTGGACAGGGGCATTTCCTACGAGCAGTACTTC
- TRBJ2-7 - TRBV29-1 CSVEDIRGDEQYF TGCAGCGTTGAAGATATCAGGGGAGACGAGCAGTACTTC
- TRBJ1-2 - TRBV19 CASMKDRIYGYTF TGTGCCAGTATGAAGGACAGAATCTATGGCTACACCTTC
few TRBJ1-6 - TRBV5-1 CASSLDRADNSPLHF TGCGCCAGCAGCTTGGACAGGGCCGACAATTCACCCCTCCACTTT
- TRBJ2-7 TRBD2 TRBV5-4 CASSFRLAGGPYEQYF TGTGCCAGCAGCTTCCGTCTAGCGGGGGGCCCCTACGAGCAGTACTTC
- TRBJ1-3 - TRBV5-6 CASSLADRETGNTIYF TGTGCCAGCAGCTTGGCCGACCGGGAAACTGGAAACACCATATATTTT
few TRBJ2-3 TRBD2 TRBV2 CASRPGLAGGSADTQYF TGTGCCAGCCGCCCGGGACTAGCGGGGGGATCCGCCGATACGCAGTATTTT
once TRBJ2-1 TRBD2 TRBV28 CASSLTTSGRRNEQFF TGTGCCAGCAGTCTCACGACTAGCGGGAGGAGGAATGAGCAGTTCTTC
- TRBJ1-1 - TRBV7-9 CASRAQGGDTEAFF TGTGCCAGCCGCGCACAGGGCGGTGACACTGAAGCTTTCTTT
- TRBJ2-5 - TRBV7-6 CASSLSGGSGTQETQYF TGTGCCAGCAGCTTATCCGGGGGTAGCGGTACCCAAGAGACCCAGTACTTC
- TRBJ1-2 - TRBV6-2/TRBV6-3 CASGLVGQQNGYTF TGTGCCAGCGGCCTCGTGGGGCAACAAAATGGCTACACCTTC
- TRBJ2-5 TRBD1 TRBV29-1 CSGTRDRDISTQYF TGCAGCGGAACCCGGGACAGGGATATTTCGACCCAGTACTTC
- TRBJ2-1 TRBD1 TRBV19 CASRRGDRVYNEQFF TGTGCCAGTAGGAGGGGGGACAGGGTCTACAATGAGCAGTTCTTC
- TRBJ1-4 - TRBV5-1 CASSLEQGGEKLFF TGCGCCAGCAGCTTGGAGCAGGGTGGAGAAAAACTGTTTTTT
few TRBJ1-1 - TRBV4-1 CASSPLKGQDTEAFF TGCGCCAGCAGCCCCCTGAAGGGGCAGGACACTGAAGCTTTCTTT
once TRBJ1-4 - TRBV5-1 CASSPTESRANEKLFF TGCGCCAGCAGCCCTACCGAGTCGAGGGCTAATGAAAAACTGTTTTTT
- TRBJ2-7 TRBD1 TRBV19 CASSTGTGSGEQYF TGTGCCAGTAGTACCGGGACAGGGTCCGGCGAGCAGTACTTC
- TRBJ2-3 - TRBV19 CATRKRGGGTDTQYF TGTGCCACCCGCAAGCGAGGGGGTGGCACAGATACGCAGTATTTT
- TRBJ1-5 - TRBV6-1 CASSEYTPVSNQPQHF TGTGCCAGCAGTGAATATACCCCAGTTAGCAATCAGCCCCAGCATTTT
- TRBJ2-5 - TRBV5-4 CASSLVGGRQETQYF TGTGCCAGCAGCTTGGTCGGGGGACGCCAAGAGACCCAGTACTTC
- TRBJ2-1 TRBD1 TRBV7-9 CASSSLPRDRANNEQFF TGTGCCAGCAGCTCCCTACCCCGGGACAGGGCTAACAATGAGCAGTTCTTC
- TRBJ1-1 - TRBV30 CAWSDPRLGDTEAFF TGTGCCTGGAGTGATCCCCGGTTGGGCGACACTGAAGCTTTCTTT
few TRBJ1-2 - TRBV7-9 CASSLEPVYGYTF TGTGCCAGCAGCTTAGAACCGGTCTATGGCTACACCTTC
- TRBJ1-3 - TRBV19 CASNAGHTISGNTIYF TGTGCCAGTAATGCGGGGCACACCATCTCTGGAAACACCATATATTTT
- TRBJ1-1 - TRBV29-1 CSVARENTEAFF TGCAGCGTTGCCCGAGAGAACACTGAAGCTTTCTTT
- TRBJ1-6 - TRBV4-1 CASSQVPLISYNSPLHF TGCGCCAGCAGCCAAGTCCCTTTAATCTCCTATAATTCACCCCTCCACTTT
- TRBJ2-2 TRBD1 TRBV5-1 CASSLVGTGNTGELFF TGCGCCAGCAGCTTGGTCGGGACAGGGAACACCGGGGAGCTGTTTTTT
many TRBJ1-5 - TRBV19 CATTASHSDSNQPQHF TGTGCCACCACCGCAAGTCACTCTGATAGCAATCAGCCCCAGCATTTT
- TRBJ2-1 TRBD2 TRBV6-4 CASKSSGRHNEQFF TGTGCCAGCAAATCTAGCGGGAGGCACAATGAGCAGTTCTTC
once TRBJ2-1 TRBD2 TRBV12-5 CASHPPVAGGHRAYNEQFF TGTGCTAGCCACCCTCCCGTAGCGGGAGGTCACCGAGCCTACAATGAGCAGTTCTTC
- TRBJ2-7 TRBD2 TRBV19 CASSAGLAGGFAIPQYF TGTGCCAGTAGCGCTGGACTAGCGGGAGGATTTGCTATCCCTCAGTACTTC
- TRBJ1-4 TRBD1 TRBV12-3/TRBV12-4 CASSTGENEKLFF TGTGCCAGCAGTACAGGGGAAAATGAAAAACTGTTTTTT
few TRBJ1-2 TRBD1 TRBV4-1 CASSQVDFLPGQNYGYTF TGCGCCAGCAGCCAAGTCGATTTTTTACCGGGACAGAACTATGGCTACACCTTC
- TRBJ2-2 TRBD1 TRBV19 CASSIARGFGGELFF TGTGCCAGTAGTATTGCCAGGGGGTTTGGCGGGGAGCTGTTTTTT
- TRBJ1-2 TRBD1 TRBV30 CAWSRQGFPNYGYTF TGTGCCTGGAGTCGACAGGGTTTTCCTAACTATGGCTACACCTTC
- TRBJ1-5 TRBD1 TRBV24-1 CATRGQDGQPQHF TGTGCCACCAGAGGACAGGATGGTCAGCCCCAGCATTTT
- TRBJ2-7 - TRBV6-1 CASSDGVSYEQYF TGTGCCAGCAGTGATGGAGTCTCCTACGAGCAGTACTTC
once TRBJ1-4 TRBD1 TRBV7-2 CASSLAGQGNEKLFF TGTGCCAGCAGCTTAGCCGGACAGGGGAATGAAAAACTGTTTTTT
once TRBJ1-4 TRBD1 TRBV5-8 CASSSGTTGVREKLFF TGTGCCAGCAGCTCCGGGACCACAGGGGTACGGGAAAAACTGTTTTTT
few TRBJ2-1 - TRBV3-1/TRBV3-2 CASSQDPGHLSDEQFF TGTGCCAGCAGCCAAGACCCGGGACACCTTTCAGATGAGCAGTTCTTC
- TRBJ2-5 - TRBV15 CATSATGAGGETQYF TGTGCCACCAGCGCGACGGGGGCAGGGGGGGAGACCCAGTACTTC
- TRBJ2-5 TRBD2 TRBV5-5 CASSLGASGAQETQYF TGTGCCAGCAGCTTGGGTGCTAGCGGGGCCCAAGAGACCCAGTACTTC
few TRBJ1-6 - TRBV4-3 CASSQDEGANSPLHF TGCGCCAGCAGCCAAGACGAGGGTGCTAATTCACCCCTCCACTTT
- TRBJ2-1 - TRBV5-4 CASSLGLGANEQFF TGTGCCAGCAGCTTGGGGTTGGGAGCCAATGAGCAGTTCTTC
- TRBJ2-7 TRBD1 TRBV28 CATRDRGPYEQYF TGTGCCACCCGCGACAGGGGCCCATACGAGCAGTACTTC
- TRBJ2-5 TRBD2 TRBV4-1 CASSPQRPGLAGAIETQYF TGCGCCAGCAGCCCTCAACGCCCGGGACTAGCGGGAGCGATAGAGACCCAGTACTTC
- TRBJ2-4 - TRBV28 CASSLGQENIQYF TGTGCCAGCAGTTTAGGCCAGGAAAACATTCAGTACTTC
- TRBJ1-5 - TRBV2 CASSDKGGRNQPQHF TGTGCCAGCAGTGATAAGGGGGGGCGCAATCAGCCCCAGCATTTT
- TRBJ1-2 - TRBV18 CASSLDSLYGYTF TGTGCCAGCTCACTCGACAGTCTCTATGGCTACACCTTC
- TRBJ2-7 TRBD2 TRBV15 CATRLAGDSYEQYF TGTGCCACCAGACTAGCGGGAGACTCCTACGAGCAGTACTTC